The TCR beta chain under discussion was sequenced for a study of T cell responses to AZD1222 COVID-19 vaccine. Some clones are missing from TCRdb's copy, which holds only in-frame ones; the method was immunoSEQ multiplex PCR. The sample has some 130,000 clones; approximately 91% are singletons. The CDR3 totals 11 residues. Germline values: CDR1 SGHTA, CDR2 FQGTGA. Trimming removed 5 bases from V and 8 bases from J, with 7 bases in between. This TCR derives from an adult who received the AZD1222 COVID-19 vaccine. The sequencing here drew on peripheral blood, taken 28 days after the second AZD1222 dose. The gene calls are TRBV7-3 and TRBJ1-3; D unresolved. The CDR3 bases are TGTGCCAGCAGCCCCCTAGACACCATATATTTT. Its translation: CASSPLDTIYF.